This T cell receptor beta chain was obtained from a study of T cells in Graves' hyperthyroidism and ophthalmopathy. Authors of the study amplified TCR beta CDR3 regions from RNA transcripts. The TCR CDR3 first-round RT-PCR relied on the HTBI primer set. Using its own MiXCR run on the multiplex PCR reads, TCRdb lists one record per CDR3 protein. Of around 620,000 distinct CDR3 sequences detected, 14% appear once; the ten largest clones hold roughly 7%. After removal of 6 bases from V and 2 bases from J, the junction contained 10 bases not matched to a gene. This CDR3 is 16 amino acids long. The receptor's source is a young woman with Graves' ophthalmopathy. Sequenced: blood. The rearrangement uses TRBV12-3 or TRBV12-4 and TRBJ1-1; 9 nucleotides agree with TRBD1. The DNA for the CDR3 is TGTGCCAGCAGCCCCGGGACAGGGAGCCCTAACACTGAAGCTTTCTTT. This gives the protein CASSPGTGSPNTEAFF.